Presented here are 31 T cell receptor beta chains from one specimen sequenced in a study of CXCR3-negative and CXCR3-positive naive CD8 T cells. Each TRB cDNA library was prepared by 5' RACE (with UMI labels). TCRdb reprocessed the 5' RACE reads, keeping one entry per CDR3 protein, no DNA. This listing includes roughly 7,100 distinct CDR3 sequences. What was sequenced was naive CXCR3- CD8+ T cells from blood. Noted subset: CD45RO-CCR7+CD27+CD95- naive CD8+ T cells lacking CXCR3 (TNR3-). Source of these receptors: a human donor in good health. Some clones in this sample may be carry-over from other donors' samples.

The CDR3 region is CAIQTTGHPYEQYF. The chain carries TRBV10-3 and TRBJ2-7; no DNA is available, so the TRBD1 call from TCRdb remains unchecked. The CDR3 consists of 14 residues. Germline V gives CDR1 ENHRY, CDR2 SYGVKD.

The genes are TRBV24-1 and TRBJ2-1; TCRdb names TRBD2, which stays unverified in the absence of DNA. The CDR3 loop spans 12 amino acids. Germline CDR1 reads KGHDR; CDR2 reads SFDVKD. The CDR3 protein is CATSEAALEQFF.

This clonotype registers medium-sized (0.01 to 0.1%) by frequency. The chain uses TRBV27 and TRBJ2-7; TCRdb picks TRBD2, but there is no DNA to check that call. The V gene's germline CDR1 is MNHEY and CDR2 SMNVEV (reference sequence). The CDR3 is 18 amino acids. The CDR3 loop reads CASSLSEVREGPLGEQYF.

The CDR3 is CASMGTPSYEQYF. The rearrangement uses TRBV2 and TRBJ2-7; TCRdb indicates TRBD2, and absent DNA this call remains unverified. From germline, CDR1 is SNHLY and CDR2 FYNNEI. The CDR3 loop spans 13 amino acids.

The CDR3 loop is CASSVDGYGDEQYF. The J gene is TRBJ2-7, the V gene TRBV9. This CDR3 comprises 14 residues. Germline CDR1 and CDR2: SGDLS and YYNGEE.

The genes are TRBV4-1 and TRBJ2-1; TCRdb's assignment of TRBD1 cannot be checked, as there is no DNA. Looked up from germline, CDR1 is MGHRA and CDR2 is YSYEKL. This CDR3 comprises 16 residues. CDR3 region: CASSQPPGQGLGEQFF.

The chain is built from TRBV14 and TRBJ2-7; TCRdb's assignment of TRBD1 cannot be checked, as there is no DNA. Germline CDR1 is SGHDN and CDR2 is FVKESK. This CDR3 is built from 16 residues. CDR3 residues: CASSQVGFGTGNEQYF.

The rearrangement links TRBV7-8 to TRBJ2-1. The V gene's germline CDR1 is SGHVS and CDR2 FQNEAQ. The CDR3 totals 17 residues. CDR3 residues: CASSLEAPNSSWREQFF.

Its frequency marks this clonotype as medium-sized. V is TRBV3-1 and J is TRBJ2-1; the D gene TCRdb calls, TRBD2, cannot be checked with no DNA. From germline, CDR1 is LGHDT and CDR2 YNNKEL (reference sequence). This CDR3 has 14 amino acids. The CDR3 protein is CASSQGRSDTEQFF.

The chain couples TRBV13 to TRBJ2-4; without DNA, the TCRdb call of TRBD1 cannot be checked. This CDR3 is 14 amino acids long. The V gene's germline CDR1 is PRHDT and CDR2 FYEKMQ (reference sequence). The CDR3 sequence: CASSVGTGENIQYF.

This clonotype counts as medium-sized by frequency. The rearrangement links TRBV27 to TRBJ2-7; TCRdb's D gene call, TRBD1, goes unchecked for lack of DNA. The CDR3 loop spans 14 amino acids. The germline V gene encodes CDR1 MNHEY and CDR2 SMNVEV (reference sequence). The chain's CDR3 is CASSVGTGSKEQYF.

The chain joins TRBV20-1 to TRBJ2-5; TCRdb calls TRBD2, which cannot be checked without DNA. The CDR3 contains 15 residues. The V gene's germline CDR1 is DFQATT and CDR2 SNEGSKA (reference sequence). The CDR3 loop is CSARDLAGDGETQYF.

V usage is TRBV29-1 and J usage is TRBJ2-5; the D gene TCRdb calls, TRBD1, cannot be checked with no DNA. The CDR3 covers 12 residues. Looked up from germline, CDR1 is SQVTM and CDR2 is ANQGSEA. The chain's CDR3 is CSAGQTQETQYF.

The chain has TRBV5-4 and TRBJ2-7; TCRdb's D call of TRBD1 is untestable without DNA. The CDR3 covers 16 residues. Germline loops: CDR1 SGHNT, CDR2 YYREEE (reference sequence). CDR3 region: CASSLLGQGGTYEQYF.

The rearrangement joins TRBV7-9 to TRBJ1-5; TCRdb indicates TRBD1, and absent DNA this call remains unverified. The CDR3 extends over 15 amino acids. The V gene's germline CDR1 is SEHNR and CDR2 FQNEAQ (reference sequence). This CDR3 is CASSLGDRDNQPQHF.

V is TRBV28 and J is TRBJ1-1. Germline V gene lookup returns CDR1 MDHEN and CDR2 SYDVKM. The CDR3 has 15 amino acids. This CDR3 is CASSILAAGNPEAFF.

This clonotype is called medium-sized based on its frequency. The CDR3 sequence: CSVAGTGSPVLTF. The chain is built from TRBV29-1 and TRBJ2-6; checking the TCRdb D call of TRBD1 is not possible without DNA. CDR3 size: 13 residues. Germline V gives CDR1 SQVTM, CDR2 ANQGSEA.

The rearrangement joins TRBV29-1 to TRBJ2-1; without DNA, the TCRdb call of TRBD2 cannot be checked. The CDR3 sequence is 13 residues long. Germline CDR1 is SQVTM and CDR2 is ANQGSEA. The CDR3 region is CSVGREGYNEQFF.

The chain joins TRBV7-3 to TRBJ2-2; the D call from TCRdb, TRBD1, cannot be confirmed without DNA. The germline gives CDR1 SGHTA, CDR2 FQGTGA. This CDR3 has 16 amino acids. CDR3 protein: CASSAPDTSRTGELFF.

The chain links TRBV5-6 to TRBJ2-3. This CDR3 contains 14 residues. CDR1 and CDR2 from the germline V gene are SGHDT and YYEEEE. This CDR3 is CASSLSLRTDTQYF.

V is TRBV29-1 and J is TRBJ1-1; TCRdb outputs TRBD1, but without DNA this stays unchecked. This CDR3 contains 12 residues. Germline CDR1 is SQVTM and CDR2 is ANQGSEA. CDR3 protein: CSVAPGDTEAFF.

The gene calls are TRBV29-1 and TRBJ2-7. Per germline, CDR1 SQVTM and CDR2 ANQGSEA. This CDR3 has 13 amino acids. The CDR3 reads CSVVRIGSYEQYF.

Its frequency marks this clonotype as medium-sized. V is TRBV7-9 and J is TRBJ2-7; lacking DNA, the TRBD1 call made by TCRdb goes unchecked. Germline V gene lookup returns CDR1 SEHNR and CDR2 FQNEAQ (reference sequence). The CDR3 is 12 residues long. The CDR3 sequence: CASSQGGYEQYF.

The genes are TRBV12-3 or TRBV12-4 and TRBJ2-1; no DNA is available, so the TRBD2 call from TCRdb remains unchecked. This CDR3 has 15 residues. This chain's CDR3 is CASRLAGLAYNEQFF.

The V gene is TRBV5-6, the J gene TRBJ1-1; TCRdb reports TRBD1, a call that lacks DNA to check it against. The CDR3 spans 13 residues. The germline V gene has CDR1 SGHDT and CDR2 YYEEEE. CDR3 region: CASSLEGENEAFF.

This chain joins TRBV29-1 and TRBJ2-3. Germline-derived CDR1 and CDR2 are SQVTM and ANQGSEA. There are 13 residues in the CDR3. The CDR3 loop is CSPFRRAADTQYF.

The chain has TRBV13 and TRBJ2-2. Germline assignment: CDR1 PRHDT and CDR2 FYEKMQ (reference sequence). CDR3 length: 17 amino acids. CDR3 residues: CASSFGLAYANTGELFF.

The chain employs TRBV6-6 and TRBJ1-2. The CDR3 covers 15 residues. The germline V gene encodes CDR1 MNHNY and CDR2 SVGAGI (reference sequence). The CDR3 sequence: CASSYSLEENYGYTF.

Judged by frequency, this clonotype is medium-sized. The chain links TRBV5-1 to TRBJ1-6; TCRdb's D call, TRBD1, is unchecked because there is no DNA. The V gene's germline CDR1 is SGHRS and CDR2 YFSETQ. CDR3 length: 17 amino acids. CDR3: CASSPGQGRSYNSPLHF.

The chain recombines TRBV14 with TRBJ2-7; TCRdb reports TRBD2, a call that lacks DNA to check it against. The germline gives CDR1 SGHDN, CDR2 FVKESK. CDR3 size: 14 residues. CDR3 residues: CASSHAGRLYEQYF. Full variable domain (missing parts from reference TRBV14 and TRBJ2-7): EAGVTQFPSHSVIEKGQTVTLRCDPISGHDNLYWYRRVMGKEIKFLLHFVKESKQDESGMPNNRFLAERTGGTYSTLKVQPAELEDSGVYFCASSHAGRLYEQYFGPGTRLTVT.

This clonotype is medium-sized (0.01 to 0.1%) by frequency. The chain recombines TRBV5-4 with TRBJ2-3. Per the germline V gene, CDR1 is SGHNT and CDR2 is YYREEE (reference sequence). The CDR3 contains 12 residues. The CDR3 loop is CASSLYPDTQYF.